This is a list of T cell receptor beta chains from one sample in a study of shared clonotypes between healthy human individuals. TCRdb's copy holds only in-frame clones and misses some; the assay was immunoSEQ multiplex PCR. The table shows roughly 2.4 million clones, with almost 96% occurring only once. Sequencing input: naive CD4+ T cells sorted from blood. The receptors here all came from a young man in good health. CDR3s include the opening cysteine and the closing phenylalanine or tryptophan. The order of the fields is V gene, clone size, J gene, D gene, CDR3 DNA, CDR3 protein. The D gene is left open where the match is weak. Rows may omit the clone size; those that give it use once, few, many or a size class.

v_gene: TRBV7-2
abundance: .
j_gene: TRBJ2-7
d_gene: .
CDR3nt: TGTGCCAGCAGCTTAGGTCGTAACTCCTACGAGCAGTACTTC
CDR3aa: CASSLGRNSYEQYF

v_gene: TRBV7-9
abundance: .
j_gene: TRBJ1-5
d_gene: .
CDR3nt: TGTGCCAGCAGCTCCACCACCCTCAGGAGTAGCAATCAGCCCCAGCATTTT
CDR3aa: CASSSTTLRSSNQPQHF

v_gene: TRBV25-1
abundance: once
j_gene: TRBJ1-1
d_gene: .
CDR3nt: TGTGCCAGCAGTAGGGGACCGCACACTGAAGCTTTCTTT
CDR3aa: CASSRGPHTEAFF

v_gene: TRBV5-1
abundance: .
j_gene: TRBJ1-5
d_gene: .
CDR3nt: TGCGCCAGCAGCTTAAACTACGGTCAGCCCCAGCATTTT
CDR3aa: CASSLNYGQPQHF

v_gene: TRBV14
abundance: .
j_gene: TRBJ1-2
d_gene: .
CDR3nt: TGTGCCAGCAGCCAAGTATCGGATTTCTATGGCTACACCTTC
CDR3aa: CASSQVSDFYGYTF

v_gene: TRBV5-1
abundance: .
j_gene: TRBJ2-1
d_gene: .
CDR3nt: TGCGCCAGCAGCCCGGAGTTGGGTATCGATGAGCAGTTCTTC
CDR3aa: CASSPELGIDEQFF

v_gene: TRBV5-6
abundance: once
j_gene: TRBJ2-3
d_gene: .
CDR3nt: TGTGCCAGCAGCTCGGGCACTACAGATACGCAGTATTTT
CDR3aa: CASSSGTTDTQYF

v_gene: TRBV30
abundance: .
j_gene: TRBJ2-1
d_gene: TRBD2
CDR3nt: TGTGCCTCCCTTTGGGCTAGCGGCGCTTACAATGAGCAGTTCTTC
CDR3aa: CASLWASGAYNEQFF

v_gene: TRBV10-3
abundance: .
j_gene: TRBJ2-5
d_gene: TRBD2
CDR3nt: TGTGCCACCTCAAAACCGGCTAGCGGACAAGAGACCCAGTACTTC
CDR3aa: CATSKPASGQETQYF

v_gene: TRBV9
abundance: .
j_gene: TRBJ1-6
d_gene: TRBD1
CDR3nt: TGTGCCAGCAGCGTAAAGACAGGGGGCCTAAATTCACCCCTCCACTTT
CDR3aa: CASSVKTGGLNSPLHF

v_gene: TRBV19
abundance: .
j_gene: TRBJ2-1
d_gene: .
CDR3nt: TGTGCCAGTAGTCCGACTAGAAGCTCCTACAATGAGCAGTTCTTC
CDR3aa: CASSPTRSSYNEQFF

v_gene: TRBV6-4
abundance: .
j_gene: TRBJ2-1
d_gene: TRBD2
CDR3nt: TGTGCCAGCAGTGAGGTCGGTAGCGGGGGGTCCTACAATGAGCAGTTCTTC
CDR3aa: CASSEVGSGGSYNEQFF

v_gene: TRBV19
abundance: few
j_gene: TRBJ2-7
d_gene: TRBD1
CDR3nt: TGTGCCAGTAGTATTACAGGGGGTAGCTCCTACGAGCAGTACTTC
CDR3aa: CASSITGGSSYEQYF

v_gene: TRBV11-2
abundance: .
j_gene: TRBJ1-4
d_gene: .
CDR3nt: TGTGCCAGCAGCTTGGCTCCCGGACGAACGAATGAAAAACTGTTTTTT
CDR3aa: CASSLAPGRTNEKLFF

v_gene: TRBV6-5
abundance: .
j_gene: TRBJ2-7
d_gene: TRBD2
CDR3nt: TGTGCCACCTTTAGCGGGACCTCCTACGAGCAGTACTTC
CDR3aa: CATFSGTSYEQYF

v_gene: TRBV27
abundance: once
j_gene: TRBJ1-6
d_gene: .
CDR3nt: TGTGCCAGCAGGGCGGGCTCCTATAATTCACCCCTCCACTTT
CDR3aa: CASRAGSYNSPLHF

v_gene: TRBV6-1
abundance: .
j_gene: TRBJ2-7
d_gene: TRBD1
CDR3nt: TGTGCCAGCACTGTAGGACAGGACATGTCCTACGAGCAGTACTTC
CDR3aa: CASTVGQDMSYEQYF

v_gene: TRBV9
abundance: .
j_gene: TRBJ2-1
d_gene: TRBD2
CDR3nt: TGTGCCAGCAGCGTATCGGGACTAGCTTACAATGAGCAGTTCTTC
CDR3aa: CASSVSGLAYNEQFF

v_gene: TRBV7-2
abundance: .
j_gene: TRBJ2-5
d_gene: .
CDR3nt: TGTGCCAGCAGCTTACGGCATCTGGGAGGAGAGACCCAGTACTTC
CDR3aa: CASSLRHLGGETQYF

v_gene: TRBV6-1
abundance: .
j_gene: TRBJ2-1
d_gene: .
CDR3nt: TGTGCCAGCAGTGAAGATCGCAGCAACAATGAGCAGTTCTTC
CDR3aa: CASSEDRSNNEQFF